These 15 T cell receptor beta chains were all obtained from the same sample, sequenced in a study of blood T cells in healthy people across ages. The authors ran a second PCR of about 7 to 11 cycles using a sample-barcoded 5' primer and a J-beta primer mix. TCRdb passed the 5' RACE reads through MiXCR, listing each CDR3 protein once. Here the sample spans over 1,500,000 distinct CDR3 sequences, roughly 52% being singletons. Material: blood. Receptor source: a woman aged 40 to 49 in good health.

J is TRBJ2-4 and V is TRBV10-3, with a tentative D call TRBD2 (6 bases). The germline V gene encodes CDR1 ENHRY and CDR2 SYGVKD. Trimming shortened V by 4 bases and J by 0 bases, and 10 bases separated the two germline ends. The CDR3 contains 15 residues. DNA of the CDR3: TGTGCCATCAGTGTGGGGGGACTAGCCAAAAACATTCAGTACTTC. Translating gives CAISVGGLAKNIQYF.

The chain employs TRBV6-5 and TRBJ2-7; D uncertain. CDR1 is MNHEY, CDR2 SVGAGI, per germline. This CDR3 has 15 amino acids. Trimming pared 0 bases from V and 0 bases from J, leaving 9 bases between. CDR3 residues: CASSYSSTVSYEQYF. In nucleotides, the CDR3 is TGTGCCAGCAGTTACTCTTCGACTGTCTCCTACGAGCAGTACTTC.

The CDR3 loop is CASSYRGAGQFF. The DNA for the CDR3 is TGTGCCAGCAGCTACAGGGGAGCTGGGCAGTTCTTC. J is TRBJ2-1 and V is TRBV9, with 7 positions matching TRBD1. The germline V gene has CDR1 SGDLS and CDR2 YYNGEE. This CDR3 is built from 12 residues. The V gene end was trimmed by 4 bases and the J gene end by 12 bases; junction bases not matched to a gene: 7.

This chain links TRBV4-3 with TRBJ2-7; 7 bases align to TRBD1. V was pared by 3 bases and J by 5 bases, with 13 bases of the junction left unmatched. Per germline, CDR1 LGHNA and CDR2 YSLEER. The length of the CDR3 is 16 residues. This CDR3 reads CASSQSIPIQGHEQYF. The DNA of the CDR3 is TGCGCCAGCAGCCAGTCGATTCCAATACAGGGGCACGAGCAGTACTTC.

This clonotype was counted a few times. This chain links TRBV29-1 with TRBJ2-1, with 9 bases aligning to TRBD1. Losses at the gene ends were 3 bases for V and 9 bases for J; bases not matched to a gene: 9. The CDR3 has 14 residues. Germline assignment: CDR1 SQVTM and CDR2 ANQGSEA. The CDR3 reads CSVERGQGSGEQFF. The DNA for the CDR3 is TGCAGCGTTGAGAGGGGACAGGGCTCCGGTGAGCAGTTCTTC.

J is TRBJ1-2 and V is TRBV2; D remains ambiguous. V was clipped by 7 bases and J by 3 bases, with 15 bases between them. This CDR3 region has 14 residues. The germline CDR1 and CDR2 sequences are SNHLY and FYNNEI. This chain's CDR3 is CASTGRSRDYGYTF. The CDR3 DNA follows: TGTGCCAGCACCGGAAGGTCAAGGGACTATGGCTACACCTTC.

CDR3 sequence (DNA): TGTGCCAGCAGTTTATTCCCTCAGCAGCCCCAGCATTTT. Amino acid sequence: CASSLFPQQPQHF. The V and J genes are TRBV12-3 or TRBV12-4 and TRBJ1-5; D not resolved. This CDR3 region has 13 residues. V was trimmed by 2 bases and J by 7 bases, leaving 9 bases between them.

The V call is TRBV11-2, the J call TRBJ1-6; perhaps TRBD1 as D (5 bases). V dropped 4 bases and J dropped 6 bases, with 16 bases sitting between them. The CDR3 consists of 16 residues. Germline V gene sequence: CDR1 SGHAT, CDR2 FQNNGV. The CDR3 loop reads CASSSGLGVRNSPLHF. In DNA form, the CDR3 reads TGTGCCAGCAGCTCTGGTTTAGGGGTTCGTAATTCACCCCTCCACTTT.

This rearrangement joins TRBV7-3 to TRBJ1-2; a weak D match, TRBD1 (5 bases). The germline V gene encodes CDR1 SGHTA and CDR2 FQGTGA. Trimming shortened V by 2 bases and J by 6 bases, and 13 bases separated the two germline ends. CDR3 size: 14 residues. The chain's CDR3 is CASSLDGTKNGYTF. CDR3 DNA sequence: TGTGCCAGCAGCTTAGATGGGACGAAGAATGGCTACACCTTC.

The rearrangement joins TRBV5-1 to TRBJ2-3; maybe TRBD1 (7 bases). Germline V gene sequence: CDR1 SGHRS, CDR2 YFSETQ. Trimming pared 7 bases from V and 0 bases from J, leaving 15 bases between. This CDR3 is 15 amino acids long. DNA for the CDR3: TGCGCCAGCGCGCGGGACAGACCCAGCACAGATACGCAGTATTTT. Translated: CASARDRPSTDTQYF.

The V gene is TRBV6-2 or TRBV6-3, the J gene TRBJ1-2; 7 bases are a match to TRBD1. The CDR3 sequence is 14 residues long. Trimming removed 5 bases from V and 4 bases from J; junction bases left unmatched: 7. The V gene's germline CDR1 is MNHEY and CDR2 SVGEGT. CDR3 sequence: CASSKQGRGYGYTF. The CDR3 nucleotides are TGTGCCAGCAGTAAACAGGGGAGAGGCTATGGCTACACCTTC.

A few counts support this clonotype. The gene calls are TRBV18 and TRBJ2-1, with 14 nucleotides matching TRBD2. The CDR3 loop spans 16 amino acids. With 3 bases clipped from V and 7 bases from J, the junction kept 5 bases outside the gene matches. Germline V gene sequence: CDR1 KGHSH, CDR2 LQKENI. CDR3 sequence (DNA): TGTGCCAGCTCACCGACTAGCGGGGGGGCCTTTAATGAGCAGTTCTTC. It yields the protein CASSPTSGGAFNEQFF.

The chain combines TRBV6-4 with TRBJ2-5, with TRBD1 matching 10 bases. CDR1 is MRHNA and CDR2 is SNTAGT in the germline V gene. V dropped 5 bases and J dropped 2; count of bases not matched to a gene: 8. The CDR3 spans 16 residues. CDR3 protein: CASSKDPGQGQETQYF. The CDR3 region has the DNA TGTGCCAGCAGTAAAGACCCGGGACAGGGGCAAGAGACCCAGTACTTC.

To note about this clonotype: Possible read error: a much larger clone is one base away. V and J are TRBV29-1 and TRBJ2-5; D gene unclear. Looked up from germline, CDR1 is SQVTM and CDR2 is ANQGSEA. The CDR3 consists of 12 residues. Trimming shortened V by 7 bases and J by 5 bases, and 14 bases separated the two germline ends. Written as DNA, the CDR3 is TGCAGCGGTGTGACCCGACGGGAGACCCAGTACTTC. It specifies CSGVTRRETQYF. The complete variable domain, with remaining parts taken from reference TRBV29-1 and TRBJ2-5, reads SAVISQKPSRDICQRGTSLTIQCQVDSQVTMMFWYRQQPGQSLTLIATANQGSEATYESGFVIDKFPISRPNLTFSTLTVSNMSPEDSSIYLCSGVTRRETQYFGPGTRLLVL.

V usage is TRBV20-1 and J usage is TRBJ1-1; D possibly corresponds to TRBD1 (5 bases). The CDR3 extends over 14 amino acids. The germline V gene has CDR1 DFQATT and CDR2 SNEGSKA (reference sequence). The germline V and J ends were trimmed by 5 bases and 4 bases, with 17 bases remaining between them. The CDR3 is CSAALMWGGTEAFF. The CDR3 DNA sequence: TGCAGTGCTGCCCTAATGTGGGGGGGCACTGAAGCTTTCTTT.